A single sample gave rise to the 11 T cell receptor beta chains below, sequenced in a study of shared clonotypes between healthy human individuals. Assay used: immunoSEQ multiplex PCR; TCRdb lists only in-frame clones, some missing. The table lists around 2.3 million clones, approximately 96% of them singletons. Sequenced sample: naive CD4+ T cells sorted from blood. Documented subset: CD45RA+ positively selected. The receptors here all came from a man between 18 and 29 years old in good health.

The CDR3 region has the DNA TGTGCCAGCAGCTTAGCGACAGGGTTTGGTGAAAAACTGTTTTTT. Amino acid sequence: CASSLATGFGEKLFF. The chain combines TRBV7-8 with TRBJ1-4; the match to TRBD1 covers 7 bases. V dropped 0 bases and J dropped 7; count of bases not matched to a gene: 5. CDR3 length: 15 amino acids. Germline CDR1 SGHVS, CDR2 FQNEAQ. Full variable domain (rest looked up from reference TRBV7-8 and TRBJ1-4): GAGVSQSPRYKVAKRGQDVALRCDPISGHVSLFWYQQALGQGPEFLTYFQNEAQLDKSGLPSDRFFAERPEGSVSTLKIQRTQQEDSAVYLCASSLATGFGEKLFFGSGTQLSVL.

This clone was detected only once. The chain uses TRBV10-2 and TRBJ2-3, with a weak D call TRBD2 (5 bases). Germline-derived CDR1 and CDR2 are WSHSY and SAAADI. This CDR3 has 16 residues. Trimming shortened V by 10 bases and J by 0 bases, and 20 bases separated the two germline ends. DNA of the CDR3: TGCGCCACCTTAGGGAGCGCCCGTGCTAGCACAGATACGCAGTATTTT. Protein product: CATLGSARASTDTQYF.

The V and J genes are TRBV2 and TRBJ1-3; D remains ambiguous. V gave up 1 base and J gave up 0 bases, with 7 bases separating them. CDR3 size: 15 residues. Germline values: CDR1 SNHLY, CDR2 FYNNEI. The CDR3 spells CASSEDTFSGNTIYF. For the CDR3, the DNA is TGTGCCAGCAGTGAAGACACCTTCTCTGGAAACACCATATATTTT.

As for this clone: Other DNA sequences in the sample encode the same CDR3. The rearrangement joins TRBV6-6 to TRBJ1-6; TRBD1 agrees at 7 bases. Germline loops: CDR1 MNHNY, CDR2 SVGAGI (reference sequence). The CDR3 is 15 residues long. V shed 0 bases, J shed 4 bases, and the junction held 0 bases outside the gene matches. The CDR3, as DNA: TGTGCCAGCAGTTACTCACAGGGGTATAATTCACCCCTCCACTTT. Translating it yields CASSYSQGYNSPLHF.

The chain joins TRBV2 to TRBJ2-7, with a tentative D call TRBD1 (5 bases). This CDR3 has 14 residues. V lost 5 bases and J 1 base, leaving 12 bases between the germline ends. Germline V gene sequence: CDR1 SNHLY, CDR2 FYNNEI. The CDR3 sequence: CASSPRQGSYEQYF. The CDR3 bases are TGTGCCAGCAGTCCTCGCCAGGGTTCCTACGAGCAGTACTTC.

The CDR3 reads CASSQGGSYNEQFF. CDR3 nucleotides: TGCGCCAGCAGCCAAGGGGGTTCCTACAATGAGCAGTTCTTC. V gene TRBV4-3 combines with J gene TRBJ2-1, with no clear D. Germline V gene lookup returns CDR1 LGHNA and CDR2 YSLEER. The CDR3 has 14 residues. V shed 1 base and J shed 1 base, with 5 bases lying between them.

The gene calls are TRBV10-2 and TRBJ2-7; the match to TRBD1 covers 9 bases. V was clipped by 7 bases and J by 2 bases; unmatched bases: 6. The CDR3 totals 14 residues. Germline CDR1 is WSHSY and CDR2 is SAAADI. Here the CDR3 DNA reads TGCGCCAGCAAGACAGGGGGTAGCCCCTACGAGCAGTACTTC. As protein: CASKTGGSPYEQYF.

This clone was detected only once. The chain links TRBV27 to TRBJ2-1, with a possible D match to TRBD2 (6 bases). The germline V gene has CDR1 MNHEY and CDR2 SMNVEV (reference sequence). The CDR3 spans 16 residues. Between the trimmed V and J ends, which lost 1 base and 1 base, there was a span of 11 bases. CDR3 in amino acids: CASSLFWAGSYNEQFF. For the CDR3, the DNA is TGTGCCAGCAGTTTATTCTGGGCGGGATCCTACAATGAGCAGTTCTTC.

CDR3 in DNA: TGCGCCAGCAGCCAACCGACAGGGGGCAAGTACGAGCAGTACTTC. It encodes CASSQPTGGKYEQYF. This chain connects TRBV4-1 to TRBJ2-7, with 10 bases matching TRBD1. Germline loops: CDR1 MGHRA, CDR2 YSYEKL. This CDR3 has 15 amino acids. Trimming at V came to 2 bases and at J to 4 bases, leaving 5 bases not matched to a gene.

This chain connects TRBV5-6 to TRBJ1-4, with unresolved D. V lost 2 bases to trimming and J lost 4 bases, with 9 bases between them. The CDR3 loop spans 14 amino acids. Germline CDR1 is SGHDT and CDR2 is YYEEEE. Here the CDR3 reads CASSLGSHNEKLFF. In nucleotides, the CDR3 is TGTGCCAGCAGCTTAGGGAGCCATAATGAAAAACTGTTTTTT.

This sequence joins TRBV28 and TRBJ1-1; D is undetermined. The V end was cut by 3 bases, the J end by 1 base, with 12 bases between. The CDR3 sequence is 15 residues long. Germline V gene sequence: CDR1 MDHEN, CDR2 SYDVKM. In nucleotides, the CDR3 is TGTGCCAGCAGTTTCGGAGGGAGCCCGAACACTGAAGCTTTCTTT. Its translation: CASSFGGSPNTEAFF.